The 8 T cell receptor beta chains below all came from one sample that was sequenced in a study of PD-1 blockade in mismatch repair-deficient tumors. Sequenced by immunoSEQ multiplex PCR; TCRdb stores in-frame clones only, minus some. The sample lists 60,000 to 70,000 clones, about 91% occurring once. The sequencing used peripheral blood, collected 52 weeks after starting pembrolizumab. These receptors were obtained from an adult with mismatch repair-deficient cancer.

The rearrangement uses TRBV5-1 and TRBJ2-1; D gene uncertain. The CDR3 sequence is 14 residues long. Trimming left V 1 base short and J 1 base short, with 6 bases between. CDR1 is SGHRS, CDR2 YFSETQ, per germline. DNA of the CDR3: TGCGCCAGCAGCTTGCGGCAGTCCTACAATGAGCAGTTCTTC. It specifies CASSLRQSYNEQFF.

Worth noting for this clone: This sample includes further DNA sequences coding for the same CDR3. The chain employs TRBV29-1 and TRBJ2-1; D might be TRBD2 (6 bases). V lost 0 bases, J lost 7 bases, and 10 bases lay in between. The CDR3 extends over 13 amino acids. Germline loops: CDR1 SQVTM, CDR2 ANQGSEA. CDR3 residues: CSVEEGTPNEQFF. The CDR3 DNA is TGCAGCGTTGAAGAAGGGACTCCAAATGAGCAGTTCTTC.

This chain uses TRBV30 with TRBJ2-7, with TRBD1 matching over 9 bases. Germline V gene sequence: CDR1 GTSNPN, CDR2 SVGIG (reference sequence). V was clipped by 4 bases and J by 2 bases; unmatched bases: 6. This CDR3 spans 14 amino acids. CDR3: CAWTLDRGTYEQYF. The CDR3 DNA reads as TGTGCCTGGACCCTCGACAGGGGGACCTACGAGCAGTACTTC.

The rearrangement joins TRBV13 to TRBJ2-7; TRBD1 aligns across 9 bases. Germline lookup yields CDR1 PRHDT and CDR2 FYEKMQ (reference sequence). The CDR3 extends over 15 amino acids. The J segment lost 5 bases and the V segment lost 5 bases, leaving 10 bases of the junction unmatched. The CDR3 is CASSGGQGTWDEQYF. CDR3 in DNA: TGTGCCAGCAGCGGCGGACAGGGGACTTGGGACGAGCAGTACTTC.

For this clone: Sequence at one end of the junction differs from germline and may be a read error. This chain uses TRBV7-6 with TRBJ2-2, with no clear D. Germline V gene sequence: CDR1 SGHVS, CDR2 FNYEAQ. This CDR3 has 14 residues. In DNA, the CDR3 is TGTGCCAGCAGCTTAGGTTCCAGGCCCGGAGAGCTGTTTTTT. Its protein product is CASSLGSRPGELFF.

The chain couples TRBV10-3 to TRBJ1-2, with unresolved D. Germline V gene lookup returns CDR1 ENHRY and CDR2 SYGVKD. Trimming removed 3 bases at V and 4 bases at J, with 12 bases between. The CDR3 has 14 amino acids. In nucleotides, the CDR3 is TGTGCCATCAGTGAAGACGCTGGGCCCTATGGCTACACCTTC. It yields the protein CAISEDAGPYGYTF.

This rearrangement joins TRBV4-1 to TRBJ2-7, with 7 bases lining up with TRBD1. The CDR3 totals 15 residues. Germline trimming cut 5 bases from V and 3 bases from J; bases unmatched to any gene: 10. Germline V gene lookup returns CDR1 MGHRA and CDR2 YSYEKL. In nucleotides, the CDR3 is TGCGCCAGCAGCTCAGTCCGGGACAGAAACTACGAGCAGTACTTC. Protein sequence: CASSSVRDRNYEQYF.

This chain joins TRBV28 and TRBJ2-1, with TRBD2 matching over 7 bases. This CDR3 is built from 15 residues. The germline CDR1 and CDR2 sequences are MDHEN and SYDVKM. Unmatched junction bases numbered 3, after V lost 1 base and J lost 3 bases. CDR3 region: CASSLYGRSYNEQFF. CDR3 coding DNA: TGTGCCAGCAGTTTATACGGGAGGAGCTACAATGAGCAGTTCTTC.